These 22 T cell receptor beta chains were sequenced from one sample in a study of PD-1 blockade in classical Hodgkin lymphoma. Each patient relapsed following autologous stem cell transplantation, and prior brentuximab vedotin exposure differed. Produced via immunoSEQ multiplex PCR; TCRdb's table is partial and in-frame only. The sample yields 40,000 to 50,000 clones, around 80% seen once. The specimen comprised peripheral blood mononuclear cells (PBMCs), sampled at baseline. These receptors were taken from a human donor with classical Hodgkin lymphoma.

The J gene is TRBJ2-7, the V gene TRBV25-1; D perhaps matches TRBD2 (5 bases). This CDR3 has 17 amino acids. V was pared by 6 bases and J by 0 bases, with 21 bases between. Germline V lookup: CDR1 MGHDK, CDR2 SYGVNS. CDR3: CASRPPPRGNDSYEQYF. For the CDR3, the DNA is TGTGCCAGCAGACCACCCCCCCGGGGAAACGACTCCTACGAGCAGTACTTC.

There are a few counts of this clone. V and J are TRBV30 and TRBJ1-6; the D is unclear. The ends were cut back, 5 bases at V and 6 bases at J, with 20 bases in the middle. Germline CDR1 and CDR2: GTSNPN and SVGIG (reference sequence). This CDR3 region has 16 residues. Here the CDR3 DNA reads TGTGCCTGGGTGGAGGCAGCTAACCATTTTAATTCACCCCTCCACTTT. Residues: CAWVEAANHFNSPLHF. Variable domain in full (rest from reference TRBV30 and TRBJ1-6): SQTIHQWPATLVQPVGSPLSLECTVEGTSNPNLYWYRQAAGRGLQLLFYSVGIGQISSEVPQNLSASRPQDRQFILSSKKLLLSDSGFYLCAWVEAANHFNSPLHFGNGTRLTVT.

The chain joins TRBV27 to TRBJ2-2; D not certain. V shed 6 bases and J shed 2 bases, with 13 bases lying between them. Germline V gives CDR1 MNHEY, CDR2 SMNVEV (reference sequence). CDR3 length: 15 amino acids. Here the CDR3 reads CASSLGLLNTGELFF. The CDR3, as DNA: TGTGCCAGCAGCCTAGGGCTCCTTAACACCGGGGAGCTGTTTTTT.

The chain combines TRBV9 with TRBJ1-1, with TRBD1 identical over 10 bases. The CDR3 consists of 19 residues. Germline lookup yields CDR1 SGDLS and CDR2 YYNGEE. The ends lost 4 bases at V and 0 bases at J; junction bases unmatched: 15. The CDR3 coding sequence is TGTGCCAGCAGCAGCAACCGGGACAGGGGCGGGGACATGAACACTGAAGCTTTCTTT. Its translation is CASSSNRDRGGDMNTEAFF.

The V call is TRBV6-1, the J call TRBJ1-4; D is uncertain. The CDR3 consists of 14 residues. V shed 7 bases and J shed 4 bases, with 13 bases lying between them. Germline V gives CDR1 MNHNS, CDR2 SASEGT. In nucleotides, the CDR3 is TGTGCCAGCATAAGAGGGCTCGATAATGAAAAACTGTTTTTT. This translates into CASIRGLDNEKLFF.

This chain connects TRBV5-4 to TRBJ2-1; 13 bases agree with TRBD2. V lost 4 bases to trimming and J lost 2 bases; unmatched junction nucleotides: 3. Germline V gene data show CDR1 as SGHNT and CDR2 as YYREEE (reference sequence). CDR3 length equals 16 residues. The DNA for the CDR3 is TGTGCCAGCAGCCCTACTAGCGGGGGGGCCTACAATGAGCAGTTCTTC. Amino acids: CASSPTSGGAYNEQFF.

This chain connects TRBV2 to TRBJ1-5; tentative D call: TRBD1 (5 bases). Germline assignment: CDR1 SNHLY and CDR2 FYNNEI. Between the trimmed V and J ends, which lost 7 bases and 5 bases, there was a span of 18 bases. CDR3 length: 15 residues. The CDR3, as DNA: TGTGCCAGCACCTTAAAGTTGGGGGGGTATCAGCCCCAGCATTTT. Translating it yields CASTLKLGGYQPQHF.

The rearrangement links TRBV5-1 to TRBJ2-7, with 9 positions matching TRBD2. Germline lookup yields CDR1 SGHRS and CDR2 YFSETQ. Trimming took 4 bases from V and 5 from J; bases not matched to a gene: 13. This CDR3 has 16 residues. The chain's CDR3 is CASSPPTSGSWDEQYF. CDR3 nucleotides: TGCGCCAGCAGCCCGCCGACTAGCGGCAGTTGGGACGAGCAGTACTTC. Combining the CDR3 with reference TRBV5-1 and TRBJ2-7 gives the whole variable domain KAGVTQTPRYLIKTRGQQVTLSCSPISGHRSVSWYQQTPGQGLQFLFEYFSETQRNKGNFPGRFSGRQFSNSRSEMNVSTLELGDSALYLCASSPPTSGSWDEQYFGPGTRLTVT.

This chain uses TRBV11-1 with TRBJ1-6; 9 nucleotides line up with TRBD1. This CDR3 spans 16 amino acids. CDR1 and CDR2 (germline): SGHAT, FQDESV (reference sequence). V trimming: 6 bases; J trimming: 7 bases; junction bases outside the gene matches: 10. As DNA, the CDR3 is TGTGCCAGCAGACTACTTTCGGGACAGGGAAATTCACCCCTCCACTTT. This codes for CASRLLSGQGNSPLHF.

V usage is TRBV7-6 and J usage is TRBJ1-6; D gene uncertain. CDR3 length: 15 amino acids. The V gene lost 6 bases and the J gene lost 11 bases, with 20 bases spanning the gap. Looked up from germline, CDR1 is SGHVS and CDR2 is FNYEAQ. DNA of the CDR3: TGTGCCAGCAGGAGCCAACTCTTCGGGGAGACACCCCTCCACTTT. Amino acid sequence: CASRSQLFGETPLHF.

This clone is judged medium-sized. The CDR3 loop is CASSFGQDYEQYF. In nucleotides, the CDR3 is TGTGCCAGCAGCTTTGGACAGGACTACGAGCAGTACTTC. The chain couples TRBV7-2 to TRBJ2-7; TRBD1 aligns across 7 bases. The CDR3 totals 13 residues. V dropped 3 bases and J dropped 3; count of bases not matched to a gene: 2. Per the germline V gene, CDR1 is SGHTA and CDR2 is FQGNSA.

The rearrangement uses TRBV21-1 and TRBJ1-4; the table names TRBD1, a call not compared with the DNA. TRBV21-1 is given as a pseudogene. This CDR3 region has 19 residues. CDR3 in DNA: TGTGCCAGCAGCAATACCGCGGGACAGCACGGAGCAGGTAATGAAAAACTGTTTTTT. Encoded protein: CASSNTAGQHGAGNEKLFF.

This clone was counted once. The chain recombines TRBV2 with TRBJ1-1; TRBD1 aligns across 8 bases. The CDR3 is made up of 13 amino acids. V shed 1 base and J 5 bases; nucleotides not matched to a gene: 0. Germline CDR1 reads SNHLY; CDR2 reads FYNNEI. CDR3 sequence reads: CASSEDRGTEAFF. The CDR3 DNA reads TGTGCCAGCAGTGAAGACAGGGGGACTGAAGCTTTCTTT.

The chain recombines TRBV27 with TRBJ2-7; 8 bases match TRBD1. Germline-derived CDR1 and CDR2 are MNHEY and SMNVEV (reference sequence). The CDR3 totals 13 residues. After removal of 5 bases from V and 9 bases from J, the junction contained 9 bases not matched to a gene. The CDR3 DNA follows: TGTGCCAGCAGTCACCCGACAGGGGCAGGGCAGTACTTC. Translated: CASSHPTGAGQYF.

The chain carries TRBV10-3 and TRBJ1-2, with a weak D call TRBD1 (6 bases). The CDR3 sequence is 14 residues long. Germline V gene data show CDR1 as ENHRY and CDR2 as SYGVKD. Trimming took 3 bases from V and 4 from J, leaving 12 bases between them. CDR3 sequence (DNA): TGTGCCATCAGTGATGGGACACTAATCTATGGCTACACCTTC. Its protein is CAISDGTLIYGYTF.

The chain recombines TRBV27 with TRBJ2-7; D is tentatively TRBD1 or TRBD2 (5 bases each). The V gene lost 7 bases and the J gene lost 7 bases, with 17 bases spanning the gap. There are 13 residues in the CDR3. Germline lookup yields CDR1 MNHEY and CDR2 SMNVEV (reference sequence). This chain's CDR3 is CASTAGGAGEQYF. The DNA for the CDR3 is TGTGCCAGCACCGCGGGTGGGGCAGGTGAGCAGTACTTC.

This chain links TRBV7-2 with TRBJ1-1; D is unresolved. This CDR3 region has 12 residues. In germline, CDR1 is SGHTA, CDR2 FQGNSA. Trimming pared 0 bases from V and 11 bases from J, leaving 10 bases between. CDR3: CASSLAVPGAFF. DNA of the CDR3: TGTGCCAGCAGCTTAGCTGTCCCTGGGGCTTTCTTT.

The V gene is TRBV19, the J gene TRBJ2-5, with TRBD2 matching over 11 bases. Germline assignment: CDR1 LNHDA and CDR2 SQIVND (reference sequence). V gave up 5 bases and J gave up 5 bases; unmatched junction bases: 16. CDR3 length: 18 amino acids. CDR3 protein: CASSLWAPSGGSRETQYF. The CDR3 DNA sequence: TGTGCCAGTAGTCTCTGGGCTCCTAGCGGGGGGTCCCGGGAGACCCAGTACTTC.

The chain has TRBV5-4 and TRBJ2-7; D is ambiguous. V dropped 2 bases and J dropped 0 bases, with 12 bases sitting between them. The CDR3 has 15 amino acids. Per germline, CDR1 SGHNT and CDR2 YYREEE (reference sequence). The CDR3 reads CASSLPGPSSYEQYF. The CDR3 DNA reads TGTGCCAGCAGCTTACCGGGCCCAAGCTCCTACGAGCAGTACTTC.

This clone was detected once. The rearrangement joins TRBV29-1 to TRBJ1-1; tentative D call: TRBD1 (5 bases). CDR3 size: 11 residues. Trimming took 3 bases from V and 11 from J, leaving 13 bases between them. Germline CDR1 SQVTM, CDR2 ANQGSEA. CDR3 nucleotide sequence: TGCAGCGTTGACTCGGCAGGGCGGGCTTTCTTT. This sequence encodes CSVDSAGRAFF.

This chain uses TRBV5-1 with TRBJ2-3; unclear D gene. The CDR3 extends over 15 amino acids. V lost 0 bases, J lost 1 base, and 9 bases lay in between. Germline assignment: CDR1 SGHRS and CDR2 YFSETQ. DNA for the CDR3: TGCGCCAGCAGCTTGGTGGTCTTCGGCACAGATACGCAGTATTTT. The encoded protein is CASSLVVFGTDTQYF.

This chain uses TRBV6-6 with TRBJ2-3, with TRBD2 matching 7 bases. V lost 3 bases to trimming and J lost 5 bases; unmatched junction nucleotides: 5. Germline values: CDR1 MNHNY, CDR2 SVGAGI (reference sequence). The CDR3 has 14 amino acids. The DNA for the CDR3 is TGTGCCAGCAGTTATACTAAGCGGGGAGATACGCAGTATTTT. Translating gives CASSYTKRGDTQYF.